The 21 T cell receptor beta chains below were found in one sample sequenced in a study of OX40 agonist ivuxolimab in advanced cancers. TCRdb's copy holds only in-frame clones and misses some; the assay was immunoSEQ multiplex PCR. Here the sample spans tens of thousands of clones, approximately 80% being singletons. The sample here was CD4+ or CD8+ T cells sorted from blood, taken in a trial of the OX40 agonist ivuxolimab. The receptor source for this set is an adult with an advanced solid tumor such as melanoma, head and neck, liver or kidney cancer.

This clone has a handful of counts. This sample includes further DNA sequences coding for the same CDR3. The genes are TRBV27 and TRBJ2-3; D not resolved. Deletions cut 5 bases from V and 2 bases from J, with 5 bases between. The CDR3 runs 12 residues. Germline lookup yields CDR1 MNHEY and CDR2 SMNVEV (reference sequence). The CDR3 DNA follows: TGTGCCAGCAGTCCTACCACAGATACGCAGTATTTT. Its translation is CASSPTTDTQYF.

This clone was detected once. The chain couples TRBV6-5 to TRBJ2-7, with TRBD1 matching 8 bases. After removal of 2 bases from V and 2 bases from J, the junction contained 5 bases not matched to a gene. Germline loops: CDR1 MNHEY, CDR2 SVGAGI. The CDR3 is 15 residues long. The CDR3 DNA sequence: TGTGCCAGCAGTTACAGACAGGGGACCACCTACGAGCAGTACTTC. Residues: CASSYRQGTTYEQYF.

The chain carries TRBV2 and TRBJ2-2; TRBD2 agrees at 12 bases. The CDR3 consists of 16 residues. Germline CDR1 and CDR2: SNHLY and FYNNEI. Losses at the gene ends were 6 bases for V and 1 base for J; bases not matched to a gene: 3. The CDR3: CASRGTSGQNTGELFF. CDR3 coding DNA: TGTGCCAGCAGGGGGACTAGCGGGCAGAACACCGGGGAGCTGTTTTTT.

The V and J genes are TRBV30 and TRBJ1-3; D is undetermined. The length of the CDR3 is 13 residues. V was clipped by 3 bases and J by 4 bases, with 10 bases between them. CDR1 and CDR2 from the germline V gene are GTSNPN and SVGIG (reference sequence). CDR3: CAWSHNLGNTIYF. The DNA of the CDR3 is TGTGCCTGGAGCCACAACCTAGGAAACACCATATATTTT.

Only a few counts were recorded for this clone. The V call is TRBV19, the J call TRBJ2-2, with 8 bases lining up with TRBD2. The CDR3 extends over 14 amino acids. Per the germline V gene, CDR1 is LNHDA and CDR2 is SQIVND (reference sequence). After removal of 7 bases from V and 2 bases from J, the junction contained 3 bases not matched to a gene. The CDR3 DNA reads as TGTGCCAGTATGGCGGGAGGCAACACCGGGGAGCTGTTTTTT. Amino acids: CASMAGGNTGELFF.

The CDR3 here is CASSYPTRAYEQYF. The DNA of the CDR3 is TGTGCCAGCAGTTACCCCACGAGAGCCTACGAGCAGTACTTC. The V gene is TRBV6-7, the J gene TRBJ2-7, with D unresolved. TRBV6-7 is treated as an ORF (open reading frame) with a function not yet certain. Deletions cut 2 bases from V and 2 bases from J, with 10 bases between. The CDR3 length is 14 residues.

The J gene is TRBJ2-3, the V gene TRBV9, with TRBD2 identical over 8 bases. V gave up 2 bases and J gave up 0 bases; unmatched junction bases: 2. This CDR3 has 15 amino acids. The germline gives CDR1 SGDLS, CDR2 YYNGEE. The CDR3, as DNA: TGTGCCAGCAGCGTCTCTAGCGGGAGCACAGATACGCAGTATTTT. It codes for CASSVSSGSTDTQYF.

This chain joins TRBV2 and TRBJ2-1; D is unresolved. CDR3 length: 12 residues. Germline V gene lookup returns CDR1 SNHLY and CDR2 FYNNEI. V shed 6 bases and J shed 6 bases, with 9 bases lying between them. For the CDR3, the DNA is TGTGCCAGCAGACCCCGGTCCAATGAGCAGTTCTTC. It yields the protein CASRPRSNEQFF. The full variable domain, with the rest looked up from reference TRBV2 and TRBJ2-1, is EPEVTQTPSHQVTQMGQEVILRCVPISNHLYFYWYRQILGQKVEFLVSFYNNEISEKSEIFDDQFSVERPDGSNFTLKIRSTKLEDSAMYFCASRPRSNEQFFGPGTRLTVL.

With respect to this clone: The same CDR3 arises from other DNA sequences in this sample as well. V is TRBV6-5 and J is TRBJ2-7; no clear D gene. The V end lost 0 bases, the J end lost 2 bases, and 5 bases lay between the germline ends. The CDR3 loop spans 13 amino acids. Germline V gene sequence: CDR1 MNHEY, CDR2 SVGAGI. The CDR3 loop is CASSYSPTYEQYF. CDR3 nucleotide sequence: TGTGCCAGCAGTTACTCACCGACCTACGAGCAGTACTTC.

V gene TRBV10-3 combines with J gene TRBJ1-6, with 10 bases fitting TRBD1. Germline loops: CDR1 ENHRY, CDR2 SYGVKD. The ends lost 6 bases at V and 8 bases at J; junction bases unmatched: 4. The CDR3 has 14 amino acids. This chain's CDR3 is CAISRGTGDSPLHF. CDR3 DNA sequence: TGTGCCATCAGCAGAGGGACAGGGGATTCACCCCTCCACTTT.

V gene TRBV5-1 combines with J gene TRBJ1-4; 9 bases are shared with TRBD1. V shed 4 bases and J 8 bases; nucleotides not matched to a gene: 9. The CDR3 has 15 amino acids. Looked up from germline, CDR1 is SGHRS and CDR2 is YFSETQ. As DNA, the CDR3 is TGCGCCAGCAGCGATCCGGGACAGGGATGGGAAAAACTGTTTTTT. This encodes CASSDPGQGWEKLFF.

The chain recombines TRBV5-1 with TRBJ1-6; D perhaps matches TRBD1 (6 bases). The CDR3 is 14 residues long. V gave up 4 bases and J gave up 14 bases, with 19 bases separating them. Germline V lookup: CDR1 SGHRS, CDR2 YFSETQ. Written as DNA, the CDR3 is TGCGCCAGCAGCCAAGGTCAGGGGAGTTGGGCCCTCCACTTT. This translates into CASSQGQGSWALHF.

The V gene is TRBV30, the J gene TRBJ1-2; the match to TRBD1 covers 7 bases. The CDR3 loop spans 14 amino acids. The germline V gene has CDR1 GTSNPN and CDR2 SVGIG (reference sequence). V trimming: 7 bases; J trimming: 6 bases; junction bases outside the gene matches: 14. The CDR3 loop reads CAFHRDSTLHGYTF. Written as DNA, the CDR3 is TGTGCCTTTCACCGGGACAGTACTCTGCATGGCTACACCTTC.

The chain recombines TRBV19 with TRBJ1-1; TRBD1 matches 11 bases. The CDR3 loop spans 12 amino acids. CDR1 and CDR2 from the germline V gene are LNHDA and SQIVND (reference sequence). J was trimmed by 9 bases and V by 3 bases; bases with no gene match: 0. The CDR3 region has the DNA TGTGCCAGTAGTATGGACAGGGGGCAAGCTTTCTTT. Amino acids: CASSMDRGQAFF.

V gene TRBV6-1 combines with J gene TRBJ2-2; a weak D match, TRBD1 (6 bases). Germline-derived CDR1 and CDR2 are MNHNS and SASEGT. CDR3 length equals 12 residues. V was cut by 6 bases and J by 8 bases, with 10 bases left in between. The CDR3 spells CASRGQPGELFF. CDR3 nucleotide sequence: TGTGCCAGCAGAGGACAGCCAGGGGAGCTGTTTTTT.

The sample holds one count of this clone. The chain uses TRBV5-5 and TRBJ1-2; tentatively, D is TRBD1 (6 bases). The V end lost 0 bases, the J end lost 2 bases, and 8 bases lay between the germline ends. This CDR3 is 14 amino acids long. Germline V CDR1 and CDR2: SGHKS, YYEKEE (reference sequence). The CDR3 region has the DNA TGTGCCAGCAGCTTGGGGGACATAAACTATGGCTACACCTTC. It yields the protein CASSLGDINYGYTF.

The gene calls are TRBV5-8 and TRBJ1-1; D is unresolved. From germline, CDR1 is SGHTS and CDR2 YDEGEE. V shed 7 bases and J shed 1 base, with 8 bases lying between them. CDR3 length: 12 residues. The CDR3 reads CASPLENTEAFF. The CDR3 DNA is TGTGCCAGCCCCCTGGAGAACACTGAAGCTTTCTTT.

The chain uses TRBV7-9 and TRBJ1-5; 9 nucleotides match TRBD1. V was clipped by 4 bases and J by 0 bases; unmatched bases: 4. Germline CDR1 SEHNR, CDR2 FQNEAQ (reference sequence). The CDR3 sequence is 16 residues long. The CDR3 spells CASSSTGGTSNQPQHF. The CDR3 bases are TGTGCCAGCAGCTCAACAGGGGGCACTAGCAATCAGCCCCAGCATTTT.

The V gene is TRBV27, the J gene TRBJ2-3; 10 nucleotides match TRBD2. Germline CDR1 reads MNHEY; CDR2 reads SMNVEV (reference sequence). After removal of 4 bases from V and 2 bases from J, the junction contained 6 bases not matched to a gene. CDR3 size: 16 residues. The CDR3 sequence is CASSSLAGGFTDTQYF. As DNA, the CDR3 is TGTGCCAGCAGTTCCTTAGCGGGGGGTTTCACAGATACGCAGTATTTT.

The genes are TRBV20-1 and TRBJ1-3; D call uncertain. V lost 0 bases to trimming and J lost 7 bases, with 4 bases between them. This CDR3 is built from 11 residues. Germline CDR1 is DFQATT and CDR2 is SNEGSKA (reference sequence). CDR3 nucleotides: TGCAGTGCTAGAGACCCGAACACCATATATTTT. Translated, it gives CSARDPNTIYF.

The V gene is TRBV10-1, the J gene TRBJ2-1; a possible D gene is TRBD2 (5 bases). Germline CDR1 WNHNN, CDR2 SYGVQD (reference sequence). This CDR3 comprises 12 residues. Trimming took 8 bases from V and 4 from J, leaving 9 bases between them. CDR3 region: CASPLDYNEQFF. The DNA for the CDR3 is TGCGCCAGCCCACTAGATTACAATGAGCAGTTCTTC.